The 5 T cell receptor beta chains below all came from one sample that was sequenced in a study of blood T cell repertoires in COVID-19. Assay: immunoSEQ multiplex PCR; the TCRdb copy retains only in-frame clones and omits some. The table lists about 160,000 clones, 90% of them singletons. The material sequenced was peripheral blood. The source of these receptors is a middle-aged man with acute or convalescent COVID-19.

This chain links TRBV19 with TRBJ1-2; D remains ambiguous. Germline V gives CDR1 LNHDA, CDR2 SQIVND (reference sequence). V was trimmed by 5 bases and J by 8 bases, leaving 30 bases between them. The length of the CDR3 is 18 residues. Here the CDR3 reads CASSHPPLLNPIPGGYTF. The CDR3 DNA is TGTGCCAGTAGTCACCCCCCCCTCCTAAACCCAATTCCGGGAGGCTACACCTTC. The complete variable domain, with remaining parts taken from reference TRBV19 and TRBJ1-2, reads DGGITQSPKYLFRKEGQNVTLSCEQNLNHDAMYWYRQDPGQGLRLIYYSQIVNDFQKGDIAEGYSVSREKKESFPLTVTSAQKNPTAFYLCASSHPPLLNPIPGGYTFGSGTRLTVV.

This sequence joins TRBV4-1 and TRBJ2-7; 8 bases agree with TRBD2. The germline gives CDR1 MGHRA, CDR2 YSYEKL. This CDR3 is 17 amino acids long. With V trimmed by 3 bases and J by 2 bases, 12 bases remained unmatched. CDR3 in amino acids: CASSHFGGNSGTYEQYF. CDR3 coding DNA: TGCGCCAGCAGCCATTTTGGGGGTAATAGCGGGACCTACGAGCAGTACTTC.

The chain links TRBV30 to TRBJ1-4; D is perhaps TRBD1 (5 bases). CDR1 is GTSNPN, CDR2 SVGIG, per germline (reference sequence). The CDR3 consists of 14 residues. V lost 0 bases and J 7 bases, leaving 12 bases between the germline ends. CDR3 coding DNA: TGTGCCTGGAGTGTCAATGGGGGAGGTGAAAAACTGTTTTTT. Residues: CAWSVNGGGEKLFF.

J is TRBJ2-1 and V is TRBV7-2; D may be TRBD2 (6 bases). V lost 5 bases and J 9 bases, leaving 17 bases between the germline ends. This CDR3 is built from 14 residues. Germline V lookup: CDR1 SGHTA, CDR2 FQGNSA. CDR3 in amino acids: CASSPGRGTGEQFF. The CDR3 DNA sequence: TGTGCCAGCAGCCCGGGACGGGGGACCGGTGAGCAGTTCTTC.

This chain joins TRBV7-2 and TRBJ2-1, with 10 bases matching TRBD2. Germline-derived CDR1 and CDR2 are SGHTA and FQGNSA. Losses at the gene ends were 1 base for V and 0 bases for J; bases not matched to a gene: 3. This CDR3 contains 17 residues. The CDR3 sequence is CASSLGAGGSSYNEQFF. CDR3 nucleotide sequence: TGTGCCAGCAGCTTAGGAGCGGGAGGGAGCTCCTACAATGAGCAGTTCTTC. The whole variable domain, filled in from reference TRBV7-2 and TRBJ2-1, reads GAGVSQSPSNKVTEKGKDVELRCDPISGHTALYWYRQSLGQGLEFLIYFQGNSAPDKSGLPSDRFSAERTGGSVSTLTIQRTQQEDSAVYLCASSLGAGGSSYNEQFFGPGTRLTVL.